This T cell receptor (beta chain) emerged from a study of cytomegalovirus exposure and HLA in healthy donors. Unmatched junction bases numbered 3, after V lost 5 bases and J lost 2 bases. The germline V gene has CDR1 MNHEY and CDR2 SVGAGI. The CDR3 runs 13 residues. This PCR relied on a set of 60 Vbeta primers and 13 Jbeta primers. The table came from immunoSEQ multiplex PCR; TCRdb's copy has only in-frame clones and leaves some out. This sample has 250,000 or so clones, with nearly 95% found just once. The V and J genes are TRBV6-5 and TRBJ2-7, with 7 bases fitting TRBD1. The sample consisted of PBMCs. This receptor was obtained from a girl between 2 and 10 years old in good health and CMV-seronegative. As DNA, the CDR3 is TGTGCCAGCAGTGGGACAGCCCCCTACGAGCAGTACTTC. It yields the protein CASSGTAPYEQYF.